Shown below are 16 T cell receptor beta chains from a single sample sequenced in a study of CD8+ T cells in alopecia areata. Reverse transcribed after extraction, RNA yielded cDNA as the sequencing template. TCRdb's table, derived via immunoSEQ multiplex PCR, lists solely in-frame clones and lacks some. The sample includes about 110,000 clones, less than 70% of them seen just once. Treatment specified: oral pan-JAK inhibitor, 5-10 mg twice daily. Material: CD4+ T cells sorted from blood, obtained at week 24, from a patient treated with tofacitinib. The receptors originated from a human donor with alopecia areata.

This rearrangement joins TRBV9 to TRBJ2-7; TRBD2 might be the D (6 bases). Trimming took 4 bases from V and 2 from J, leaving 16 bases between them. Germline CDR1 is SGDLS and CDR2 is YYNGEE. The length of the CDR3 is 15 residues. In DNA, the CDR3 is TGTGCCAGCAGCAAGTCCCCGACTAGTACCTACGAGCAGTACTTC. Encoded protein: CASSKSPTSTYEQYF.

V usage is TRBV15 and J usage is TRBJ1-5; D may be TRBD1 (5 bases). The V end lost 0 bases, the J end lost 6 bases, and 9 bases lay between the germline ends. This CDR3 is 14 amino acids long. Per germline, CDR1 LNHNV and CDR2 YYDKDF (reference sequence). The CDR3 bases are TGTGCCACCAGCAGAGATCAGGGAGGTCAGCCCCAGCATTTT. This codes for CATSRDQGGQPQHF.

V usage is TRBV7-6 and J usage is TRBJ1-4, with D possibly being TRBD1 (5 bases). Trimming cost V 2 bases and J 12 bases, with 16 bases left between them. This CDR3 region has 14 residues. Germline V gene data show CDR1 as SGHVS and CDR2 as FNYEAQ. CDR3 in amino acids: CASSLSRSGTQLFF. The CDR3 region has the DNA TGTGCCAGCAGCTTATCTAGATCCGGGACTCAACTGTTTTTT.

The CDR3 here is CSVGAEGAYEQYF. CDR3 bases: TGCAGCGTTGGGGCGGAGGGAGCCTACGAGCAGTACTTC. V and J are TRBV29-1 and TRBJ2-7; possibly TRBD2 for D (6 bases). V was cut by 4 bases and J by 2 bases, with 12 bases left in between. Germline CDR1 reads SQVTM; CDR2 reads ANQGSEA. This CDR3 comprises 13 residues.

The rearrangement uses TRBV29-1 and TRBJ2-6; D remains ambiguous. With 7 bases removed from V and 0 bases from J, the gap between germline ends came to 10 bases. Germline values: CDR1 SQVTM, CDR2 ANQGSEA. CDR3 length: 14 residues. The CDR3 DNA reads as TGCAGCGCGCATGATTTCTCTGGGGCCAACGTCCTGACTTTC. Its protein product is CSAHDFSGANVLTF.

V is TRBV29-1 and J is TRBJ1-2, with 10 bases lining up with TRBD1. There are 15 residues in the CDR3. V dropped 6 bases and J dropped 4; count of bases not matched to a gene: 11. Germline V gene data show CDR1 as SQVTM and CDR2 as ANQGSEA. CDR3 protein: CSVLGTGEVGYGYTF. In nucleotides, the CDR3 is TGCAGCGTGCTCGGGACAGGGGAAGTAGGCTATGGCTACACCTTC.

This clone was recorded only once. The chain couples TRBV5-1 to TRBJ2-5; 8 nucleotides agree with TRBD1. Germline V gene lookup returns CDR1 SGHRS and CDR2 YFSETQ. Trimming cost V 2 bases and J 4 bases; bases outside gene matches: 1. This CDR3 region has 13 residues. The CDR3 nucleotides read TGCGCCAGCAGCTTTGACAGGGGAGAGACCCAGTACTTC. Amino acids: CASSFDRGETQYF.

There are many counts of this clone. In the same sample, other DNA sequences code for this CDR3. The chain links TRBV2 to TRBJ1-5; D ambiguous. This CDR3 spans 14 amino acids. CDR1 SNHLY and CDR2 FYNNEI come from the germline V gene. Trimming pared 4 bases from V and 0 bases from J, leaving 7 bases between. CDR3 nucleotide sequence: TGTGCCAGCAGTGCGTCCATTAGCAATCAGCCCCAGCATTTT. Encoded protein: CASSASISNQPQHF.

The chain combines TRBV27 with TRBJ1-1; 9 bases align to TRBD1. The ends lost 5 bases at V and 5 bases at J; junction bases unmatched: 9. Germline values: CDR1 MNHEY, CDR2 SMNVEV (reference sequence). The CDR3 runs to 15 residues. The CDR3 sequence is CASSAYRGRGTEAFF. The CDR3 bases are TGTGCCAGCAGTGCGTACAGGGGGCGGGGGACTGAAGCTTTCTTT.

The chain employs TRBV29-1 and TRBJ2-5; 8 nucleotides match TRBD1. The CDR3 runs 12 residues. CDR1 SQVTM and CDR2 ANQGSEA come from the germline V gene. The CDR3 DNA reads as TGCACATACAGGGGGATCCAAGAGACCCAGTACTTC. It is translated as CTYRGIQETQYF. Drawing the rest from reference TRBV29-1 and TRBJ2-5, the complete variable domain is SAVISQKPSRDICQRGTSLTIQCQVDSQVTMMFWYRQQPGQSLTLIATANQGSEATYESGFVIDKFPISRPNLTFSTLTVSNMSPEDSSIYLCTYRGIQETQYFGPGTRLLVL.

The chain couples TRBV2 to TRBJ2-1; possible D gene TRBD2, 6 bases. The V end lost 5 bases, the J end lost 7 bases, and 15 bases lay between the germline ends. From germline, CDR1 is SNHLY and CDR2 FYNNEI. The CDR3 covers 14 residues. The CDR3 is CASSPGLTKNEQFF. In DNA, the CDR3 is TGTGCCAGCAGTCCGGGACTTACAAAGAATGAGCAGTTCTTC.

This clone was counted a few times. The rearrangement links TRBV7-6 to TRBJ2-1; 13 nucleotides match TRBD2. CDR3 length: 14 residues. Unmatched junction bases numbered 5, after V lost 5 bases and J lost 10 bases. Looked up from germline, CDR1 is SGHVS and CDR2 is FNYEAQ. CDR3 in DNA: TGTGCCAGCAGCCCGCTGACTAGCGGGGGGGAGCAGTTCTTC. Its translation: CASSPLTSGGEQFF. Looking up the rest from reference TRBV7-6 and TRBJ2-1 gives the full variable domain: GAGVSQSPRYKVTKRGQDVALRCDPISGHVSLYWYRQALGQGPEFLTYFNYEAQQDKSGLPNDRFSAERPEGSISTLTIQRTEQRDSAMYRCASSPLTSGGEQFFGPGTRLTVL.

V is TRBV6-6 and J is TRBJ1-2, with 11 bases lining up with TRBD1. The CDR3 totals 13 residues. Unmatched junction bases numbered 8, after V lost 9 bases and J lost 8 bases. The germline V gene has CDR1 MNHNY and CDR2 SVGAGI (reference sequence). CDR3 protein: CASYLGQGAGYTF. The CDR3 DNA is TGTGCCAGTTACCTTGGACAGGGGGCCGGCTACACCTTC.

This chain connects TRBV4-2 to TRBJ1-5, with 9 bases aligning to TRBD1. Germline trimming cut 3 bases from V and 8 bases from J; bases unmatched to any gene: 8. The CDR3 totals 15 residues. Germline-derived CDR1 and CDR2 are LGHNA and YNFKEQ. CDR3 sequence reads: CASSQGQGRGEPQHF. In nucleotides, the CDR3 is TGTGCCAGCAGCCAGGGACAGGGCCGCGGGGAGCCCCAGCATTTT.

This clone was found a few times. The chain joins TRBV19 to TRBJ1-1, with TRBD1 matching over 8 bases. Germline loops: CDR1 LNHDA, CDR2 SQIVND (reference sequence). This CDR3 comprises 12 residues. Trimming removed 7 bases from V and 7 bases from J; junction bases left unmatched: 5. This CDR3 reads CASNTGTGEAFF. The CDR3 nucleotides read TGTGCCAGTAATACCGGGACAGGTGAAGCTTTCTTT.

This clone turned up a few times. The chain recombines TRBV5-1 with TRBJ2-7; 7 nucleotides match TRBD1. V gave up 0 bases and J gave up 3 bases; unmatched junction bases: 6. The CDR3 sequence is 15 residues long. From germline, CDR1 is SGHRS and CDR2 YFSETQ. The CDR3, as DNA: TGCGCCAGCAGCTTGGGTCTGGGACAGCACTACGAGCAGTACTTC. It is translated as CASSLGLGQHYEQYF. Using reference TRBV5-1 and TRBJ2-7 for the parts outside the CDR3, the full variable domain is KAGVTQTPRYLIKTRGQQVTLSCSPISGHRSVSWYQQTPGQGLQFLFEYFSETQRNKGNFPGRFSGRQFSNSRSEMNVSTLELGDSALYLCASSLGLGQHYEQYFGPGTRLTVT.